The 29 T cell receptor beta chains below come from one sample, sequenced in a study of blood T cell repertoires in COVID-19. Some clones are missing from TCRdb's copy, which holds only in-frame ones; the method was immunoSEQ multiplex PCR. The sample has some 180,000 clones, approximately 82% seen once. Sequencing was done on a sample of peripheral blood. Receptor source: an older woman who had recovered from COVID-19.

The chain links TRBV6-1 to TRBJ2-7; perhaps TRBD1 as D (6 bases). Germline CDR1 reads MNHNS; CDR2 reads SASEGT. CDR3 length equals 15 residues. Trimming removed 2 bases at V and 6 bases at J, with 17 bases between. CDR3 region: CASSESPQGRAEQYF. The CDR3, as DNA: TGTGCCAGCAGTGAATCTCCACAGGGACGGGCCGAGCAGTACTTC.

The rearrangement joins TRBV28 to TRBJ1-2, with a weak D call TRBD1 (5 bases). The CDR3 spans 14 residues. Germline V gene sequence: CDR1 MDHEN, CDR2 SYDVKM. Trimming removed 6 bases at V and 2 bases at J, with 13 bases between. The CDR3 nucleotides are TGTGCCAGCAGGGAACCGACAGTCAACTATGGCTACACCTTC. Its translation is CASREPTVNYGYTF.

This chain joins TRBV7-6 and TRBJ2-1; maybe TRBD2 (5 bases). Trimming took off 0 bases at V and 6 bases at J, with 15 bases between the two ends. Germline CDR1 reads SGHVS; CDR2 reads FNYEAQ. CDR3 length equals 16 residues. The CDR3 DNA sequence: TGTGCCAGCAGCTTAGCCGGCAGAGCCCGGGGCAATGAGCAGTTCTTC. Translation: CASSLAGRARGNEQFF.

This chain joins TRBV24-1 and TRBJ2-1, with TRBD2 matching 15 bases. The germline V gene has CDR1 KGHDR and CDR2 SFDVKD. CDR3 length: 17 residues. V shed 4 bases and J 6 bases; nucleotides not matched to a gene: 6. The CDR3 spells CATSELRTSGRANEQFF. The CDR3 nucleotides read TGTGCCACCAGTGAACTACGGACTAGCGGGAGGGCCAATGAGCAGTTCTTC.

The chain recombines TRBV27 with TRBJ2-1, with D unresolved. In germline, CDR1 is MNHEY, CDR2 SMNVEV (reference sequence). The CDR3 spans 14 residues. V gave up 4 bases and J gave up 2 bases, with 9 bases separating them. The CDR3 DNA reads as TGTGCCAGCAGTTCCATCAGAACCTACAATGAGCAGTTCTTC. Translated: CASSSIRTYNEQFF.

The chain is built from TRBV7-3 and TRBJ2-1; D possibly corresponds to TRBD2 (5 bases). The V gene lost 2 bases and the J gene lost 8 bases, with 10 bases spanning the gap. The CDR3 has 13 amino acids. Germline-derived CDR1 and CDR2 are SGHTA and FQGTGA. CDR3 nucleotides: TGTGCCAGCAGCTTACTAGCTTGGGATGAGCAGTTCTTC. Its protein product is CASSLLAWDEQFF.

This clone was picked up a small number of times. The chain combines TRBV28 with TRBJ2-6; D gene ambiguous. The germline CDR1 and CDR2 sequences are MDHEN and SYDVKM. The V and J ends lost 3 bases and 0 bases respectively, with 3 bases between them. CDR3 length equals 14 residues. CDR3 protein: CASSFHSGANVLTF. For the CDR3, the DNA is TGTGCCAGCAGTTTCCACTCTGGGGCCAACGTCCTGACTTTC.

V and J are TRBV5-1 and TRBJ2-5; TRBD2 agrees at 9 bases. CDR1 and CDR2 from the germline V gene are SGHRS and YFSETQ. Trimming removed 3 bases from V and 5 bases from J; junction bases left unmatched: 11. The CDR3 is made up of 16 amino acids. CDR3 protein: CASSSALGTSWETQYF. In DNA form, the CDR3 reads TGCGCCAGCAGCTCGGCCCTCGGGACTAGCTGGGAGACCCAGTACTTC. The full variable domain, completed using reference TRBV5-1 and TRBJ2-5, is KAGVTQTPRYLIKTRGQQVTLSCSPISGHRSVSWYQQTPGQGLQFLFEYFSETQRNKGNFPGRFSGRQFSNSRSEMNVSTLELGDSALYLCASSSALGTSWETQYFGPGTRLLVL.

The chain combines TRBV7-3 with TRBJ2-3; D is unclear. This CDR3 contains 13 residues. Looked up from germline, CDR1 is SGHTA and CDR2 is FQGTGA. V lost 5 bases, J lost 2 bases, and 8 bases lay in between. The CDR3 is CASSPHNTDTQYF. CDR3 coding DNA: TGTGCCAGCAGCCCCCACAACACAGATACGCAGTATTTT.

This clone was observed a handful of times. The chain uses TRBV2 and TRBJ2-1, with D perhaps TRBD2 (6 bases). Trimming took off 4 bases at V and 12 bases at J, with 7 bases between the two ends. The V gene's germline CDR1 is SNHLY and CDR2 FYNNEI. CDR3 length: 10 amino acids. The CDR3 DNA sequence: TGTGCCAGCAGTGGGGAGGCGCAGTTCTTC. Its translation is CASSGEAQFF.

As to this clone: Additional DNA sequences in this sample encode the identical CDR3. The chain carries TRBV5-1 and TRBJ1-2; D is unclear. Germline V gene lookup returns CDR1 SGHRS and CDR2 YFSETQ. Trimming pared 2 bases from V and 1 base from J, leaving 6 bases between. The CDR3 is made up of 13 amino acids. CDR3 coding DNA: TGCGCCAGCAGCTTTGGGCGTAACTATGGCTACACCTTC. Its protein product is CASSFGRNYGYTF.

In its sample, this clone was seen a few times. The chain combines TRBV11-3 with TRBJ2-1, with D unresolved. Germline V gene data show CDR1 as SGHNT and CDR2 as YENEEA. V lost 3 bases, J lost 9 bases, and 12 bases lay in between. CDR3 length: 13 amino acids. CDR3 in amino acids: CASSFLSSSEQFF. CDR3 sequence (DNA): TGTGCCAGCAGCTTTCTCAGTAGCAGTGAGCAGTTCTTC.

The chain carries TRBV29-1 and TRBJ2-1; D not certain. Germline V gene lookup returns CDR1 SQVTM and CDR2 ANQGSEA. V was trimmed by 3 bases and J by 2 bases, leaving 11 bases between them. This CDR3 region has 14 residues. Here the CDR3 reads CSVDSGRPYNEQFF. The CDR3, as DNA: TGCAGCGTTGACTCGGGTCGGCCCTACAATGAGCAGTTCTTC.

This chain joins TRBV6-6 and TRBJ1-2; 9 positions match TRBD1. CDR3 length: 15 amino acids. V lost 2 bases and J lost 4; bases outside the gene matches: 5. CDR1 and CDR2 from the germline V gene are MNHNY and SVGAGI (reference sequence). The CDR3 nucleotides read TGTGCCAGCAGTTACGCGCCGGACAGGGGCTATGGCTACACCTTC. Amino acid sequence: CASSYAPDRGYGYTF.

V usage is TRBV11-3 and J usage is TRBJ2-5; possible D gene TRBD1, 6 bases. The length of the CDR3 is 13 residues. Trimming took 3 bases from V and 3 from J, leaving 8 bases between them. The germline V gene has CDR1 SGHNT and CDR2 YENEEA. The CDR3 is CASSFPGEETQYF. CDR3 DNA: TGTGCCAGCAGCTTCCCAGGGGAAGAGACCCAGTACTTC.

The chain recombines TRBV19 with TRBJ1-6, with TRBD1 matching 10 bases. V was clipped by 8 bases and J by 0 bases; unmatched bases: 10. Germline CDR1 is LNHDA and CDR2 is SQIVND (reference sequence). The CDR3 extends over 18 amino acids. The CDR3 nucleotides are TGTGCCAGTGGCCCGAGGACAGGGGGAAGCTCCTATAATTCACCCCTCCACTTT. Encoded protein: CASGPRTGGSSYNSPLHF. The full variable domain, completed using reference TRBV19 and TRBJ1-6, is DGGITQSPKYLFRKEGQNVTLSCEQNLNHDAMYWYRQDPGQGLRLIYYSQIVNDFQKGDIAEGYSVSREKKESFPLTVTSAQKNPTAFYLCASGPRTGGSSYNSPLHFGNGTRLTVT.

V and J are TRBV18 and TRBJ2-1, with 8 bases matching TRBD2. Per germline, CDR1 KGHSH and CDR2 LQKENI. This CDR3 region has 15 residues. Trimming took 3 bases from V and 7 from J; bases not matched to a gene: 8. The CDR3 nucleotides read TGTGCCAGCTCACCTCCCGCGGGAGGTTGGAATGAGCAGTTCTTC. Its translation: CASSPPAGGWNEQFF.

This clone was detected only once. The chain links TRBV19 to TRBJ2-5; 8 bases are shared with TRBD1. V dropped 3 bases and J dropped 4; count of bases not matched to a gene: 1. CDR3 length: 13 amino acids. Looked up from germline, CDR1 is LNHDA and CDR2 is SQIVND (reference sequence). The CDR3 sequence: CASSIQGAETQYF. CDR3 DNA sequence: TGTGCCAGTAGTATCCAGGGGGCAGAGACCCAGTACTTC.

This chain connects TRBV6-5 to TRBJ2-5, with TRBD2 as a possible D gene (5 bases). The CDR3 length is 14 residues. Trimming removed 6 bases at V and 0 bases at J, with 11 bases between. Germline lookup yields CDR1 MNHEY and CDR2 SVGAGI. CDR3 loop: CASSRGMYQETQYF. The DNA of the CDR3 is TGTGCCAGCAGCCGAGGGATGTACCAAGAGACCCAGTACTTC.

The rearrangement links TRBV12-3 or TRBV12-4 to TRBJ1-1; D may be TRBD1 (5 bases). The ends were cut back, 6 bases at V and 7 bases at J, with 15 bases in the middle. The CDR3 is made up of 13 amino acids. The CDR3 sequence: CASSPTGTREAFF. CDR3 in DNA: TGTGCCAGCAGCCCCACAGGTACCCGTGAAGCTTTCTTT.

The chain combines TRBV4-2 with TRBJ2-1, with 8 bases aligning to TRBD2. The CDR3 consists of 19 residues. Per germline, CDR1 LGHNA and CDR2 YNFKEQ. Trimming at V came to 4 bases and at J to 7 bases, leaving 21 bases not matched to a gene. In nucleotides, the CDR3 is TGTGCCAGCAGCCGACACCAGCTAGGGGTCCAGCGGGAGAAGAATGAGCAGTTCTTC. Encoded protein: CASSRHQLGVQREKNEQFF.

This clone is a singleton in its sample. The rearrangement links TRBV2 to TRBJ2-5, with D perhaps matching TRBD2 (7 bases). The CDR3 contains 13 residues. Germline values: CDR1 SNHLY, CDR2 FYNNEI. V was trimmed by 8 bases and J by 5 bases, leaving 15 bases between them. The CDR3 is CASGGARGETQYF. The CDR3 bases are TGTGCCAGCGGGGGGGCCCGGGGGGAGACCCAGTACTTC. Based on the CDR3 plus reference TRBV2 and TRBJ2-5, the full variable domain is EPEVTQTPSHQVTQMGQEVILRCVPISNHLYFYWYRQILGQKVEFLVSFYNNEISEKSEIFDDQFSVERPDGSNFTLKIRSTKLEDSAMYFCASGGARGETQYFGPGTRLLVL.

This clone occurred a few times. CDR3 in amino acids: CASSETRLSEAFF. CDR3 DNA sequence: TGTGCCAGCAGTGAAACCAGACTAAGTGAAGCTTTCTTT. The chain carries TRBV2 and TRBJ1-1; no firm D call. V lost 2 bases to trimming and J lost 7 bases, with 11 bases between them. Germline V gene lookup returns CDR1 SNHLY and CDR2 FYNNEI. This CDR3 comprises 13 residues.

V gene TRBV27 combines with J gene TRBJ1-4; D is ambiguous. V lost 6 bases and J lost 0, with 8 bases in between. The CDR3 totals 14 residues. CDR1 and CDR2 from the germline V gene are MNHEY and SMNVEV (reference sequence). The CDR3 DNA sequence: TGTGCCAGCAGCCGAGGAGCAACTAATGAAAAACTGTTTTTT. Its protein is CASSRGATNEKLFF. Combining the CDR3 with reference TRBV27 and TRBJ1-4 gives the whole variable domain EAQVTQNPRYLITVTGKKLTVTCSQNMNHEYMSWYRQDPGLGLRQIYYSMNVEVTDKGDVPEGYKVSRKEKRNFPLILESPSPNQTSLYFCASSRGATNEKLFFGSGTQLSVL.

The chain is built from TRBV9 and TRBJ1-2; D may be TRBD1 (5 bases). There are 13 residues in the CDR3. Trimming left V 0 bases short and J 7 bases short, with 10 bases between. Germline V lookup: CDR1 SGDLS, CDR2 YYNGEE. DNA of the CDR3: TGTGCCAGCAGCGTAGGTTGGGGCTCTGGCTACACCTTC. It is translated as CASSVGWGSGYTF. Complete variable domain (other parts from reference TRBV9 and TRBJ1-2): DSGVTQTPKHLITATGQRVTLRCSPRSGDLSVYWYQQSLDQGLQFLIQYYNGEERAKGNILERFSAQQFPDLHSELNLSSLELGDSALYFCASSVGWGSGYTFGSGTRLTVV.

This clone was seen a single time. The genes are TRBV6-1 and TRBJ1-2; 10 bases are a match to TRBD1. CDR3 length equals 16 residues. CDR1 is MNHNS and CDR2 is SASEGT in the germline V gene. Losses at the gene ends were 1 base for V and 2 bases for J; bases not matched to a gene: 4. The CDR3 reads CASSEGGQGTNYGYTF. The CDR3 bases are TGTGCCAGCAGTGAAGGGGGACAGGGGACGAACTATGGCTACACCTTC.

CDR3 sequence reads: CASSYAGASRRASYNSPLHF. DNA of the CDR3: TGTGCCAGCAGTTACGCCGGGGCCTCCAGGAGGGCCTCCTATAATTCACCCCTCCACTTT. The genes are TRBV6-2 or TRBV6-3 and TRBJ1-6; TRBD1 might be the D (5 bases). CDR3 length: 20 amino acids. Germline lookup yields CDR1 MNHEY and CDR2 SVGEGT. V was cut by 2 bases and J by 0 bases, with 20 bases left in between.

This chain links TRBV18 with TRBJ1-1; the match to TRBD1 covers 9 bases. CDR1 is KGHSH and CDR2 is LQKENI in the germline V gene. The J segment lost 6 bases and the V segment lost 3 bases, leaving 11 bases of the junction unmatched. The CDR3 loop spans 16 amino acids. The CDR3 DNA follows: TGTGCCAGCTCACCCATCGGGACAGGGTTGACCCCTGAAGCTTTCTTT. Its protein is CASSPIGTGLTPEAFF.

On this clone itself: The sample holds other DNA sequences that translate to the same CDR3. The rearrangement joins TRBV5-1 to TRBJ1-2, with 8 bases aligning to TRBD1. V dropped 0 bases and J dropped 5; count of bases not matched to a gene: 6. Germline CDR1 reads SGHRS; CDR2 reads YFSETQ. The CDR3 is 15 amino acids. The CDR3 spells CASSLGGTGGYGYTF. CDR3 DNA sequence: TGCGCCAGCAGCTTGGGGGGGACAGGAGGGTATGGCTACACCTTC.